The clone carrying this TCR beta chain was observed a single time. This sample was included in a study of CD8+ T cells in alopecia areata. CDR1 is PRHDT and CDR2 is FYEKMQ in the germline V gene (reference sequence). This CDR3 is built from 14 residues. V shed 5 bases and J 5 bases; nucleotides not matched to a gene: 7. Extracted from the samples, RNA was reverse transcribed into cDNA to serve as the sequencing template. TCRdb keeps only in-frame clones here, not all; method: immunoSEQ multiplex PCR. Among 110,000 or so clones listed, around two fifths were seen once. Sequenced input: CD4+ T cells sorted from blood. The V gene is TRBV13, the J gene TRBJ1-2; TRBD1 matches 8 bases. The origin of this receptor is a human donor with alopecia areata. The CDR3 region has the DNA TGTGCCAGCAGCCTTCAACAGGGGGTTTATGGCTACACCTTC. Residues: CASSLQQGVYGYTF.